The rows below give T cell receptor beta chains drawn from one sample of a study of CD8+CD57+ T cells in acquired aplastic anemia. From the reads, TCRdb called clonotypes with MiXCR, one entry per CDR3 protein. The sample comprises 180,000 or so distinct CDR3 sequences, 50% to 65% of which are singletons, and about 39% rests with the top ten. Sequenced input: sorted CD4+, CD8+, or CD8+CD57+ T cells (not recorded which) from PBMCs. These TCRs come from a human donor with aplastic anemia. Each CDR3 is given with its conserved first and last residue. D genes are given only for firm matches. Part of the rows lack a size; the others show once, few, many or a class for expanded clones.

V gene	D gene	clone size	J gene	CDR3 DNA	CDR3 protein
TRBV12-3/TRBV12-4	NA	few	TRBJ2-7	TGTGCCAGCAGGGGAGAGGCCGGGACGGTAACCTACGAGCAGTACTTC	CASRGEAGTVTYEQYF
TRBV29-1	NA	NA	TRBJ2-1	TGCAGCGTTGCCGGTGGGAACGCCTACAATGAGCAGTTCTTC	CSVAGGNAYNEQFF
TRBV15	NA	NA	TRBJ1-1	TGTGCCACCAGCAGAGACACGGTCAACACTGAAGCTTTCTTT	CATSRDTVNTEAFF
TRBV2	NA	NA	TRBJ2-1	TGTGCCAGCGCGGAATACTTGAGCTCCTACAATGAGCAGTTCTTC	CASAEYLSSYNEQFF
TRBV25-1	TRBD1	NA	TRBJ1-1	TGTGCCAGCAAAGCCTCGGGACAGGGGGGAGCTTTCTTT	CASKASGQGGAFF
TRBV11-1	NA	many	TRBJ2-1	TGTGCCAGCAGAGGGACCAACAATGAGCAGTTCTTC	CASRGTNNEQFF
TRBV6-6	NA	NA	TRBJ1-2	TGTGCCAGCAGTTACTGGCCTATGACCTTC	CASSYWPMTF
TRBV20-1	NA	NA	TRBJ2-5	TGCAGTACATTACGAGGGGGAGAGACCCAGTACTTC	CSTLRGGETQYF
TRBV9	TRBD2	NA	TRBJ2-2	TGTGCCAGCAGCGTCCGGGGGGGCAACACCGGGGAGCTGTTTTTT	CASSVRGGNTGELFF
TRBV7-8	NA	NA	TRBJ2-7	TGTGCCATCCCCATTGGCCCCGACGAGCAGTACTTC	CAIPIGPDEQYF
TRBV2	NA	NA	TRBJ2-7	TGTGCCAGCAGTTTTTCACGAGGGGCTGGCGAGCAGTACTTC	CASSFSRGAGEQYF
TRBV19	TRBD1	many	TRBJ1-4	TGTGCCAGTAGTATAGGGGACAGGGGGGTCGTTAAACTGTTTTTT	CASSIGDRGVVKLFF
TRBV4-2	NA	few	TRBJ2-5	TGTGCCAGCAGGGGACGGCGAGAGACCCAGTACTTC	CASRGRRETQYF
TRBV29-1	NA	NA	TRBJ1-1	TGCAGCGTTGAAGATAGGGGGGTAAACACTGAAGCTTTCTTT	CSVEDRGVNTEAFF
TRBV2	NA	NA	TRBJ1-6	TGTGCCAGCAGTGAAGTGGGGGGGAACAATTCACCCCTCCACTTT	CASSEVGGNNSPLHF
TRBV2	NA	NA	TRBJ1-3	TGTGCCAGCAGGCCCAGCAGGGTTGGTGGAAACACCATATATTTT	CASRPSRVGGNTIYF
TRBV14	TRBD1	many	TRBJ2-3	TGTGCCAGCAGCCGTGGGACAGCACAATTGGGGCACACAGATACGCAGTATTTT	CASSRGTAQLGHTDTQYF
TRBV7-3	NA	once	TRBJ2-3	TGTGCCAGCAGCTTATCCAGGGACCGCACAGATACGCAGTATTTT	CASSLSRDRTDTQYF
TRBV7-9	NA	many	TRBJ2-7	TGTGCCAGCAGCTTACCAGGGACCTACGAGCAGTACTTC	CASSLPGTYEQYF
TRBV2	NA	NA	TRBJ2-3	TGTGCCAGCCTATTAGGTACGCAGTATTTT	CASLLGTQYF
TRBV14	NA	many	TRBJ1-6	TGTGCCAGCAGCCAAGAGGCAGGGGCCATCCCTCCCCTCCACTTT	CASSQEAGAIPPLHF
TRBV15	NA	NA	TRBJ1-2	TGTGCCACCAGCAGACAGAGGAGGGACCCTAACTATGGCTACACCTTC	CATSRQRRDPNYGYTF
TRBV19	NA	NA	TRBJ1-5	TGTGCCAGTAGCGACATGGGAGCGCGTGGCAGCAATCAGCCACAGCATTTT	CASSDMGARGSNQPQHF
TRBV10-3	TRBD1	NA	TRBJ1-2	TGTGCCATCAGTGAGGCCTCCCAGGGACAGGGGGTCCATAGCTACACCTTC	CAISEASQGQGVHSYTF
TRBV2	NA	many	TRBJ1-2	TGTGCCAGCAGGTCCGGGGGAGACTCTAACTATGGCTACACCTTC	CASRSGGDSNYGYTF